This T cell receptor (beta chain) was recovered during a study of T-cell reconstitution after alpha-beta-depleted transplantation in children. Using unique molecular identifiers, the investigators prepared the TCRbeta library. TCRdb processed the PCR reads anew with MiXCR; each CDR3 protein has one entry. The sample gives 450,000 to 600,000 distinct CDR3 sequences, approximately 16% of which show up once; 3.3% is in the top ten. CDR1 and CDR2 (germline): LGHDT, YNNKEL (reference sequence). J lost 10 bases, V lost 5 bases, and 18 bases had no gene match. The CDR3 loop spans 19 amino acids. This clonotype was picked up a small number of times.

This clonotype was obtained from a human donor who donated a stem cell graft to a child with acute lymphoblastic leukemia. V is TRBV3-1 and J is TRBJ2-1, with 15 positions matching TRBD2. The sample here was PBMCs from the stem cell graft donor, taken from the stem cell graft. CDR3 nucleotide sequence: TGTGCCAGCAGCTCTTACACACTCGGACTAGCGGGAGGGGCCCGGGAGCAGTTCTTC. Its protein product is CASSSYTLGLAGGAREQFF.